This T cell receptor (beta chain) emerged from a study of OX40 agonist ivuxolimab in advanced cancers. For the study at large: Aged about 20 to 80 with a mean of around 60 years, they were 82.7% male. Partial responses occurred in three patients (one hepatocellular carcinoma, two cutaneous melanoma). Study-wide points: The study observed clonal expansion of CD4+ and CD8+ blood T cells by week 6 at 0.1 to 3.0 mg/kg.

V trimming: 6 bases; J trimming: 1 base; junction bases outside the gene matches: 11. In germline, CDR1 is SQVTM, CDR2 ANQGSEA. The CDR3 length is 16 residues. At baseline, cycle 4 day 1, and cycle 7 day 1, blood was sampled. As regards this clone: Its antigen is not known.

Assay: immunoSEQ multiplex PCR; the TCRdb copy retains only in-frame clones and omits some. The sample contains some 58,000 clones, 70% to 90% of which appear only once. This rearrangement joins TRBV29-1 to TRBJ2-7; 11 bases map to TRBD2. The material sequenced was CD4+ or CD8+ T cells sorted from blood, taken in a trial of the OX40 agonist ivuxolimab. This clonotype originated in an adult with an advanced solid tumor such as melanoma, head and neck, liver or kidney cancer. CDR3 coding DNA: TGCAGCGTGGGCGGGCTAGCGGGAGGCAGATCCTACGAGCAGTACTTC. Protein: CSVGGLAGGRSYEQYF.